Sequencing of this T cell receptor (beta chain) was carried out in a study of vaccination effects on CD4 cells after COVID-19. Overall study: Cultivation was performed at about 1.8 million PBMC per well with about 9.6 IU/ml IL-2 and 10 ug/ml peptides added.

Measured with immunoSEQ multiplex PCR; TCRdb has only the in-frame clones, and not every one. Counted here are tens of thousands of clones, nearly 75% occurring once; the ten biggest clones make up about 2.5%. Study findings and constraints: In the late period after vaccination, infection- and vaccine-induced clones contracted markedly.

Comments on this clone: Its target is not known.

When ten to eleven days of culture had elapsed, CD4+ T cells were isolated. Participants received two doses of either the BNT162b2 or mRNA-1273 vaccine. CDR3 length: 15 residues. The ends lost 5 bases at V and 3 bases at J; junction bases unmatched: 5. Germline values: CDR1 SGHTA, CDR2 FQGNSA. The chain has TRBV7-2 and TRBJ2-1, with 9 bases fitting TRBD2. This clonotype was obtained from a human donor who received a COVID-19 vaccine. This specimen was CD4+ T cells from PBMCs cultured without peptide, taken after COVID-19 vaccination. The CDR3 sequence: CASSQGSGGYNEQFF. Here the CDR3 DNA reads TGTGCCAGCAGCCAAGGTAGCGGGGGCTACAATGAGCAGTTCTTC.